This TCR beta chain emerged from a study of metastatic and nonmetastatic thyroid tumors. Study summary: Where malignant and benign thyroid patients were concerned, repertoires were compared across blood and tumor or nodule tissue.

Study-wide results and limits: Malignant thyroid tumors reportedly had TCR beta diversity that was significantly higher than in benign nodules, in blood and tumor.

All patients reached thyroid surgery having received no treatment beforehand. In germline, CDR1 is LNHDA, CDR2 SQIVND (reference sequence). The V segment lost 6 bases and the J segment 8 bases; nucleotides outside the gene matches: 4. The CDR3 has 12 residues. As handled by the study authors: Clinicopathological groups supplied CDR3 differences that were used to build a distant-metastasis classifier for papillary thyroid cancer. TCRdb re-analyzed the PCR reads using MiXCR. TCRdb's processing, not the authors', yielded these V and J calls. The sample holds some 54,000 clones, more than 15% seen once. Comment on this clone: Its antigen remains unknown. This clone may be a read error of a much larger clone one base away.

This receptor was identified in a female donor with papillary thyroid cancer or a benign thyroid nodule (not recorded which). Some clones in this sample may be carry-over from other donors' samples. The chain uses TRBV19 and TRBJ2-1; 7 positions match TRBD1. Sequenced material: blood. CDR3 in amino acids: CASRDRWYEQFF. The CDR3 DNA is TGTGCCAGTAGGGACAGGTGGTATGAGCAGTTCTTC.